This T cell receptor (beta chain) was sequenced for a study of OX40 agonist ivuxolimab in advanced cancers. Looking at the study overall: The costimulatory receptor OX40 (CD134) was targeted by ivuxolimab, a fully human IgG2 agonistic monoclonal antibody. Intravenous ivuxolimab was administered to patients every 2 weeks at six dose levels: 0.01, 0.1, 0.3, 1.5, 3 and 10 mg/kg. Of the approximately 50 patients in dose escalation, about 20 had hepatocellular carcinoma, some 15 had melanoma, 9 had renal cell carcinoma and 9 had head and neck cancer. In the dose-escalation cohort, about four fifths of patients were male, and the mean age was roughly 60 years with a range of roughly 20 to 80. Prior anti-PD-1, anti-PD-L1 or anti-CTLA-4 therapy was permitted, and checkpoint inhibitors had been received by less than 45% of dose-escalation patients. Partial responses were achieved by three dose-escalation patients, of whom one had hepatocellular carcinoma and two had cutaneous melanoma. Peripheral TCRbeta sequencing aimed to test whether ivuxolimab altered TCR sequence diversity and caused clonal T-cell expansion. The paper describes the monotherapy dose-escalation part (N = 52 patients) of the phase I trial of ivuxolimab. General study outcomes and caveats: At doses of 0.1 to 3.0 mg/kg, clonal expansion of both CD4+ and CD8+ blood T cells was observed from baseline to week 6. Low levels of normalized T-cell clonal expansion were also seen in some nonresponding patients. The antigen specificity of the peripheral T cells that underwent clonal expansion was not determined. In partial responders in the 0.1-3.0 mg/kg groups, normalized peripheral clonal expansion was found to be among the lowest, especially among CD8+ T cells. After ivuxolimab, expanded clones were on average more numerous among CD8+ T cells than among CD4+ T cells.

The trial excluded patients who had a history of autoimmune disease or were on systemic immunosuppression. Peripheral blood for TCR sequencing was drawn from every dose cohort at baseline, at cycle 4 day 1 and at cycle 7 day 1. Samples were obtained from an open-label, multicenter, first-in-human phase I dose-escalation trial of ivuxolimab. Adults with locally advanced or metastatic melanoma, renal cell, hepatocellular, or head and neck squamous cell carcinoma were enrolled in the trial. Before TCR sequencing, CD4+ and CD8+ T cells were separately sorted from peripheral blood. Note on this clone: No cognate antigen has been identified for it. No quality values exist for individual bases; no much larger clone is one base distant.

V is shortened by 5 bases, J by 6 bases, and the region joining them spans 17 bases. Taken from cysteine to phenylalanine, the CDR3 has 14 residues. The retained sequence is limited to the CDR3, 42 bases, with the frame set at the first base. Taken from the germline V gene (reference sequence), the CDR1 and CDR2 loops are SGHNT and YYREEE. For sequencing of the TCRbeta CDR3 region, genomic DNA was extracted from the sorted cells. TCRbeta CDR3 regions were sequenced using the immunoSEQ Assay. TCRdb provides this immuneACCESS table in a form limited to in-frame rearrangements. Some clones are lacking; in checked studies, under half of them reflect an unresolved V gene, and why the rest are absent is not known. The sample table holds some 80,000 clones, of which around 87% were seen once. The top ten clones comprise less than 0.4% of the sample.

Source: CD4+ or CD8+ T cells sorted from blood, taken in a trial of the OX40 agonist ivuxolimab. The chain was built from TRBV5-4 and TRBJ1-2, with no reliable assignment of the D segment. The clonotype was recovered from an adult with an advanced solid tumor such as melanoma, head and neck, liver or kidney cancer. The CDR3 protein is CASRLRGLPNGYTF. DNA sequence: TGTGCCAGCAGACTGCGAGGACTCCCAAATGGCTACACCTTC.